The clone carrying this T cell receptor (beta chain) was picked up many times. No antigen is known for it. The CDR3 is 17 residues long. With V trimmed by 3 bases and J by 4 bases, 9 bases remained unmatched. It was with a sample-barcoded 5' primer and a J-beta primer mix that a second PCR of roughly 6 to 12 cycles was run. A single record per CDR3 protein comes from TCRdb applying MiXCR to the 5' RACE reads. The table shows hundreds of thousands of distinct CDR3 sequences, with around 41% occurring only once. The sample belongs to a study of blood T cells in healthy people across ages. General study results and limits: Both naive CD4+ cell counts and diversity were greater in long-lived donors than in aged donors. It was not possible, with unsorted PBMCs, to conclusively compare naive and antigen-experienced cells.

For every donor, a draw yielded about 10 milliliters of peripheral blood. PBMCs numbering at least 7 million were isolated per sample. The chain joins TRBV12-3 or TRBV12-4 to TRBJ2-3; 11 bases align to TRBD2. This receptor was identified in an elderly man in good health. The sequenced sample was blood. The CDR3, as DNA: TGTGCCAGCAGTTTTAGCGGGAGGGCCGTGGGGGCAGATACGCAGTATTTT. Protein sequence: CASSFSGRAVGADTQYF.